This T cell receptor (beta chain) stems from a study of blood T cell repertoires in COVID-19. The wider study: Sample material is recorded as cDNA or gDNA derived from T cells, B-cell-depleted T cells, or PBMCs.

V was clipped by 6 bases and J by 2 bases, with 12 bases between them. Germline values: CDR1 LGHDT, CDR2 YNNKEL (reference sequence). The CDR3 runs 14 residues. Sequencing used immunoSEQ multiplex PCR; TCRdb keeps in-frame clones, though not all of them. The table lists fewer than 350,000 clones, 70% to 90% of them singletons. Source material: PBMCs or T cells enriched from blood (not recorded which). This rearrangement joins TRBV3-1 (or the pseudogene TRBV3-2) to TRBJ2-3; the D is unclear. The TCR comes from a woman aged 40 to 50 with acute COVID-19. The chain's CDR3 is CASSINPTTDTQYF. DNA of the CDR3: TGTGCCAGCAGTATTAATCCTACCACAGATACGCAGTATTTT.